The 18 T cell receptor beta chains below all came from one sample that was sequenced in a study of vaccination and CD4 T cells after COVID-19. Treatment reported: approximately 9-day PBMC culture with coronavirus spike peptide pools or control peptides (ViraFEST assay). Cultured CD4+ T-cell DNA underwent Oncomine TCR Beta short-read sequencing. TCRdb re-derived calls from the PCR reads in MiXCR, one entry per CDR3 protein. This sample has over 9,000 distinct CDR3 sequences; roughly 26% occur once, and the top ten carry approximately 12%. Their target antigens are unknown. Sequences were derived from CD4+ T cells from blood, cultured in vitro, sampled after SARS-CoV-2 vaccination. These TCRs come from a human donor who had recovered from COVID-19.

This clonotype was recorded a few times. The CDR3 DNA reads TGTGCCAGCAGACCGAGGGGGGTCCTCTCGGGTGGGCAGTACTTC. It yields the protein CASRPRGVLSGGQYF. V usage is TRBV14 and J usage is TRBJ2-7; D may match TRBD1 or TRBD2 (6 bases each). Germline values: CDR1 SGHDN, CDR2 FVKESK. This CDR3 is 15 amino acids long. Trimming removed 6 bases at V and 9 bases at J, with 24 bases between.

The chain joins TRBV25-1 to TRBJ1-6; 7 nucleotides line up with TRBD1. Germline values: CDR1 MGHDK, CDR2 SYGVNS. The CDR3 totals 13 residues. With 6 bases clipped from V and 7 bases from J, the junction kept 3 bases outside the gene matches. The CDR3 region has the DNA TGTGCCAGCAGGGGACAGTGGAATTCACCCCTCCACTTT. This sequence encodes CASRGQWNSPLHF.

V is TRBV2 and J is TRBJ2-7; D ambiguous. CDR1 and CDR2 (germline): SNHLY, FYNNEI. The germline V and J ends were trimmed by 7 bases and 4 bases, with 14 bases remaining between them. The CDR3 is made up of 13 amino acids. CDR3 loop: CASTLGQDYEQYF. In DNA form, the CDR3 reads TGTGCCAGCACCCTAGGGCAGGATTACGAGCAGTACTTC.

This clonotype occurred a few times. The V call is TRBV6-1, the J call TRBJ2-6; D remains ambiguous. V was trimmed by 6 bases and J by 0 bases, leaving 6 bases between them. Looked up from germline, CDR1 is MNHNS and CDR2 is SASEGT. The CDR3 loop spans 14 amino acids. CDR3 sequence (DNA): TGTGCCAGCAGGCGGAACTCTGGGGCCAACGTCCTGACTTTC. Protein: CASRRNSGANVLTF.

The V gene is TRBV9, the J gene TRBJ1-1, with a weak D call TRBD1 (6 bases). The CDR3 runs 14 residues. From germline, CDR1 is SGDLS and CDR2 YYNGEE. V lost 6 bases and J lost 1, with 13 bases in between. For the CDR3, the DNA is TGTGCCAGCACCCCGACAGGCCAGAACACTGAAGCTTTCTTT. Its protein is CASTPTGQNTEAFF.

The CDR3, as DNA: TGCGCCAGCAGATATATAGCGGACCCCCGAGGAGATACGCAGTATTTT. Translation: CASRYIADPRGDTQYF. The rearrangement links TRBV5-1 to TRBJ2-3, with D possibly being TRBD2 (6 bases). CDR3 length: 16 residues. Germline CDR1 SGHRS, CDR2 YFSETQ. Trimming took off 5 bases at V and 5 bases at J, with 21 bases between the two ends.

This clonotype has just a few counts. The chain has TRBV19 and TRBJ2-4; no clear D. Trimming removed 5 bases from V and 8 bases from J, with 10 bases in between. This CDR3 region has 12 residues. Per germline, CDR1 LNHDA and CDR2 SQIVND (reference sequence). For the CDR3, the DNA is TGTGCCAGTAGTCAAACGCCAGACATTCAGTACTTC. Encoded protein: CASSQTPDIQYF.

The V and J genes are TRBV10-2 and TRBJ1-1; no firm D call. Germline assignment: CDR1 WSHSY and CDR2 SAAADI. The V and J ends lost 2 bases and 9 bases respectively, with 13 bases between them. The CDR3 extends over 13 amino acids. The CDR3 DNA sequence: TGCGCCAGCAGTGAGGAGCCCCAAGGCAAAGCTTTCTTT. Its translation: CASSEEPQGKAFF.

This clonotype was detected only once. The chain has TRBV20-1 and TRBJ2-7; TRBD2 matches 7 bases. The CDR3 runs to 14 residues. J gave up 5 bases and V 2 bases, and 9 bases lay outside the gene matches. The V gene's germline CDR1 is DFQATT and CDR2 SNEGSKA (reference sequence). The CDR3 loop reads CSARLSGRMNEQYF. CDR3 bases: TGCAGTGCTAGACTATCCGGGAGGATGAACGAGCAGTACTTC.

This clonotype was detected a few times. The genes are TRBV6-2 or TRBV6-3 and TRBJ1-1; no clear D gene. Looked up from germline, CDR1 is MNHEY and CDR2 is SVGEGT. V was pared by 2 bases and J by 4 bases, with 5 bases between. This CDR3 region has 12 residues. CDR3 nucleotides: TGTGCCAGCAGTTACGGCCGCACTGAAGCTTTCTTT. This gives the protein CASSYGRTEAFF.

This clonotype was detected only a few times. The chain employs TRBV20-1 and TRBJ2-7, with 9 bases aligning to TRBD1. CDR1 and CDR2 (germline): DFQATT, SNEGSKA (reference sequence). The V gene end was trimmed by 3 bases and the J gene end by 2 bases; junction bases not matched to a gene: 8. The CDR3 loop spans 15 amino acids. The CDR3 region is CSARKTGGEAYEQYF. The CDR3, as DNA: TGCAGTGCTAGGAAGACAGGGGGGGAAGCCTACGAGCAGTACTTC.

CDR3 region: CASSIRDPYGYTF. For the CDR3, the DNA is TGTGCCAGTAGTATCCGGGACCCCTATGGCTACACCTTC. The chain employs TRBV19 and TRBJ1-2; D is possibly TRBD1 (5 bases). The germline gives CDR1 LNHDA, CDR2 SQIVND (reference sequence). Trimming shortened V by 3 bases and J by 4 bases, and 9 bases separated the two germline ends. The length of the CDR3 is 13 residues.

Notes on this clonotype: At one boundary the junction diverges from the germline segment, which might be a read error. CDR3 residues: CAGRRGTGAGEQYF. CDR3 in DNA: TGTGCCGGCAGGAGAGGGACAGGGGCAGGCGAGCAGTACTTC. This sequence joins TRBV2 and TRBJ2-7; 10 positions agree with TRBD1. The CDR3 covers 14 residues. Germline-derived CDR1 and CDR2 are SNHLY and FYNNEI.

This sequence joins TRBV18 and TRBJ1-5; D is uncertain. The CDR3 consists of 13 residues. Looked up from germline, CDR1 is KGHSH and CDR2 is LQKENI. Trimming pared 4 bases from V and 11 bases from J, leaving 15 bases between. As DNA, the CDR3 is TGTGCCAGCTCACAACAAGGAGATGGGTCCCAGCATTTT. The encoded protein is CASSQQGDGSQHF.

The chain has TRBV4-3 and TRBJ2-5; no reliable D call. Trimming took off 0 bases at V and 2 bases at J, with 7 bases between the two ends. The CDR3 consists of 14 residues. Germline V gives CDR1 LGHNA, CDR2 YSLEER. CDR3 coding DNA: TGCGCCAGCAGCCAAGATTGGCTTCAAGAGACCCAGTACTTC. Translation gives CASSQDWLQETQYF.

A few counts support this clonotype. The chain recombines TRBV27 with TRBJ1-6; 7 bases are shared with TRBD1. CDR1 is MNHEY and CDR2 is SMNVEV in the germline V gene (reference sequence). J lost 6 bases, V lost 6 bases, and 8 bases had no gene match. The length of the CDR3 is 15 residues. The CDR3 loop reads CASSFTGTANSPLHF. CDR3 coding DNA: TGTGCCAGCAGCTTCACCGGGACAGCTAATTCACCCCTCCACTTT.

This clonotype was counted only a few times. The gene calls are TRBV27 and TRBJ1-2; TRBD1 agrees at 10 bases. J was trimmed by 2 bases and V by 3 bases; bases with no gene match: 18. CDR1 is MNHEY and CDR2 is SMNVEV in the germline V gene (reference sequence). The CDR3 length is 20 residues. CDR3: CASSFIGTDRGSFTNYGYTF. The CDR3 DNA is TGTGCCAGCAGTTTTATCGGCACGGACAGGGGGTCCTTCACAAACTATGGCTACACCTTC.

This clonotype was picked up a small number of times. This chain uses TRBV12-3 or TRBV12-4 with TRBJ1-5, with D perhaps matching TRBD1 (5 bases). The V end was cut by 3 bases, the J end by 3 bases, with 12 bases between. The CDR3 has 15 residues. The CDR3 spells CASSFRQGVNQPQHF. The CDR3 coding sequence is TGTGCCAGCAGTTTTCGGCAGGGAGTCAATCAGCCCCAGCATTTT.